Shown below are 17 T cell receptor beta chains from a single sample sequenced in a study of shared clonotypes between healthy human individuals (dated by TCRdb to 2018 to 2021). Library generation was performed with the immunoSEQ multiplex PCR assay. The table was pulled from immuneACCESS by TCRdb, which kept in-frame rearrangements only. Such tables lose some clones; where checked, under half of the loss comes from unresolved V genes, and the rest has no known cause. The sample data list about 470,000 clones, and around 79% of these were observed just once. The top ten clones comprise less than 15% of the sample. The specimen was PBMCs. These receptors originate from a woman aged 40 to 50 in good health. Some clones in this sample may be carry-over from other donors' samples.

The CDR3 nucleotides read TGTGCCAGCAGTTACTCGCTTAGCACAGATACGCAGTATTTT. This translates into CASSYSLSTDTQYF. The chain joins TRBV6-5 to TRBJ2-3; D is uncertain. Germline V gives CDR1 MNHEY, CDR2 SVGAGI. V shed 0 bases and J shed 0 bases, with 4 bases lying between them. The CDR3 contains 14 residues.

Here the CDR3 DNA reads TGTGCCAGCAGTGAAATCGGACTAGCGGACTACAATGAGCAGTTCTTC. Protein sequence: CASSEIGLADYNEQFF. The chain links TRBV2 to TRBJ2-1; 10 nucleotides agree with TRBD2. This CDR3 contains 16 residues. The V gene's germline CDR1 is SNHLY and CDR2 FYNNEI. Trimming cost V 2 bases and J 3 bases; bases outside gene matches: 4.

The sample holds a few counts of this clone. This chain's CDR3 is CASSDRGVKTQYF. CDR3 nucleotides: TGTGCCAGCAGCGACAGGGGGGTAAAGACCCAGTACTTC. V gene TRBV5-4 combines with J gene TRBJ2-5, with TRBD1 matching 9 bases. The CDR3 extends over 13 amino acids. J gave up 6 bases and V 4 bases, and 4 bases lay outside the gene matches. Germline V gene data show CDR1 as SGHNT and CDR2 as YYREEE (reference sequence).

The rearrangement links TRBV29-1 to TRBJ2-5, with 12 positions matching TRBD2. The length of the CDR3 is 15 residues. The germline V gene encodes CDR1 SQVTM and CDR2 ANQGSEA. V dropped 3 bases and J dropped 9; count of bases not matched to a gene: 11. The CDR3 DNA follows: TGCAGCGTTGAGGGTCTAGCGGGAGGGTTTGGGGCCCAGTACTTC. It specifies CSVEGLAGGFGAQYF.

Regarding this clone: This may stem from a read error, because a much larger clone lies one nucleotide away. CDR3 DNA: TGTGCCAGCAGGGACAGGGAGAACACTGAAGCTTTCTTT. Its translation is CASRDRENTEAFF. The V gene is TRBV6-1, the J gene TRBJ1-1, with 8 bases aligning to TRBD1. This CDR3 contains 13 residues. With 6 bases clipped from V and 1 base from J, the junction kept 1 base outside the gene matches. Germline CDR1 MNHNS, CDR2 SASEGT.

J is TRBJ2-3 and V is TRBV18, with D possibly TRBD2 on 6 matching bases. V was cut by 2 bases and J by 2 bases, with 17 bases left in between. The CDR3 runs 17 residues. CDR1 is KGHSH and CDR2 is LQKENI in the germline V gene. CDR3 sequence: CASSPTRAGTNTDTQYF. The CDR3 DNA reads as TGTGCCAGCTCACCAACACGAGCGGGCACTAACACAGATACGCAGTATTTT.

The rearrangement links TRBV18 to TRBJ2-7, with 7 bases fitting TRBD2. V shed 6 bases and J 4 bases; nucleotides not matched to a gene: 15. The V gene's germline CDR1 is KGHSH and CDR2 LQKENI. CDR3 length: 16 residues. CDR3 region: CASSNQGASGLYEQYF. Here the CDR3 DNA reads TGTGCCAGCTCCAACCAAGGGGCTAGCGGTTTGTACGAGCAGTACTTC.

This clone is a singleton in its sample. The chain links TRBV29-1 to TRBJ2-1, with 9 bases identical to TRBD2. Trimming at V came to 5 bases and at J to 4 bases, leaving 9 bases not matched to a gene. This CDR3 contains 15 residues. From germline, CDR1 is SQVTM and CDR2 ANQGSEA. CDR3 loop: CSVRAGGDGYNEQFF. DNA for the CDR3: TGCAGCGTTCGGGCGGGAGGGGACGGTTACAATGAGCAGTTCTTC.

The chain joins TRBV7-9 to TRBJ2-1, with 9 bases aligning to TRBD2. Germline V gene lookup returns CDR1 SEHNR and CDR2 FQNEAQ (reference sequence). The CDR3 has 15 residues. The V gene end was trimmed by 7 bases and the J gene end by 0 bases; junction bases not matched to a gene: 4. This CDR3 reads CASKGSGSSYNEQFF. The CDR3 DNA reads TGTGCCAGCAAGGGTAGCGGGAGCTCCTACAATGAGCAGTTCTTC.

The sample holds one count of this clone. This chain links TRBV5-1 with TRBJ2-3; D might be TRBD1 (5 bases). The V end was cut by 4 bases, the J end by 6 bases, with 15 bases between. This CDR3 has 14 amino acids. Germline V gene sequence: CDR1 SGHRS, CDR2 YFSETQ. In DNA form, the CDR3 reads TGCGCCAGCAGCCCAGGACAAGTCCCCGATACGCAGTATTTT. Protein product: CASSPGQVPDTQYF.

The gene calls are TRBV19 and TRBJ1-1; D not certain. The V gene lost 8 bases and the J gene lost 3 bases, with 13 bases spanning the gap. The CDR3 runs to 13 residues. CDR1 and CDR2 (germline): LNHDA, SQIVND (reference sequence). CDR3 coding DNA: TGTGCCAGTTGTACCCCCGGTTACACTGAAGCTTTCTTT. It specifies CASCTPGYTEAFF.

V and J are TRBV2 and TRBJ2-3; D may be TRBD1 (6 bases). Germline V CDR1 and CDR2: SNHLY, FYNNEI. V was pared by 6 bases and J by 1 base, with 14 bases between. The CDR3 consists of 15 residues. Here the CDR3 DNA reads TGTGCCAGCAGACCGAACAGGGCGGGCACAGATACGCAGTATTTT. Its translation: CASRPNRAGTDTQYF.

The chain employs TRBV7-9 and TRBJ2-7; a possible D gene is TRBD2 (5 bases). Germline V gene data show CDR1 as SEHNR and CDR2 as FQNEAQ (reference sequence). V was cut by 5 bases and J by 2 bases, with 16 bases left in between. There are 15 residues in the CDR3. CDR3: CASSLPEVGTYEQYF. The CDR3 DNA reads TGTGCCAGCAGCCTGCCGGAAGTCGGGACCTACGAGCAGTACTTC. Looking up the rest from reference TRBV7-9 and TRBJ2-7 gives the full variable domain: DTGVSQNPRHKITKRGQNVTFRCDPISEHNRLYWYRQTLGQGPEFLTYFQNEAQLEKSRLLSDRFSAERPKGSFSTLEIQRTEQGDSAMYLCASSLPEVGTYEQYFGPGTRLTVT.

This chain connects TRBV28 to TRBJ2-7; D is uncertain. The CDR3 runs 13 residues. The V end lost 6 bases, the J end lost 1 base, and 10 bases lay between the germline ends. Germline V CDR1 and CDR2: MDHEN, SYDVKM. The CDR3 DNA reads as TGTGCCAGCAGCCCTACTCTTTCCTACGAGCAGTACTTC. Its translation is CASSPTLSYEQYF.

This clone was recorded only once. CDR3 residues: CASSSTGNGQETQYF. For the CDR3, the DNA is TGTGCCAGCAGCAGTACAGGGAACGGGCAAGAGACCCAGTACTTC. The rearrangement links TRBV13 to TRBJ2-5, with D possibly matching TRBD1 (6 bases). Per germline, CDR1 PRHDT and CDR2 FYEKMQ (reference sequence). The CDR3 is 15 residues long. Trimming took 5 bases from V and 2 from J, leaving 15 bases between them.

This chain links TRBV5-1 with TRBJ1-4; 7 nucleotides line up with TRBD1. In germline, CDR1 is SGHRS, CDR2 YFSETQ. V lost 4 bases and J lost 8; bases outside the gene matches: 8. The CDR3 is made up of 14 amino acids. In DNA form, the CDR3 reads TGCGCCAGCAGCGGGGGACAGCTCGGAGAAAAACTGTTTTTT. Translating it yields CASSGGQLGEKLFF.

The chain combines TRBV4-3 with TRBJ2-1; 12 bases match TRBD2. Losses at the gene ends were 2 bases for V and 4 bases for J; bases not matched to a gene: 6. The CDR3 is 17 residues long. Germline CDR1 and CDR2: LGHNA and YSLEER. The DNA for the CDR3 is TGCGCCAGCAGCCAATCGTCTAGCGGGAGGGCTTACAATGAGCAGTTCTTC. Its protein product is CASSQSSSGRAYNEQFF.